These 6 T cell receptor beta chains were sequenced from one sample in a study of cytomegalovirus exposure and HLA in healthy donors. Primers for the PCR totalled 60 Vbeta and 13 Jbeta. Sequenced by immunoSEQ multiplex PCR; TCRdb stores in-frame clones only, minus some. The data contain some 100,000 clones, about 76% of them singletons. The sequencing sample was made of PBMCs. The receptors shown here come from a woman aged 25 to 39 in good health and CMV-seronegative.

This clone counts as medium-sized. J is TRBJ2-1 and V is TRBV7-9, with 7 positions matching TRBD1. The ends lost 0 bases at V and 7 bases at J; junction bases unmatched: 6. This CDR3 spans 15 amino acids. Germline CDR1 and CDR2: SEHNR and FQNEAQ (reference sequence). In DNA, the CDR3 is TGTGCCAGCAGCTTAGCGAAATTCAGGGGGAATGAGCAGTTCTTC. Amino acid sequence: CASSLAKFRGNEQFF.

The J gene is TRBJ1-1, the V gene TRBV6-6; D call uncertain. Trimming left V 10 bases short and J 0 bases short, with 12 bases between. Germline lookup yields CDR1 MNHNY and CDR2 SVGAGI (reference sequence). This CDR3 has 13 residues. The CDR3 is CAIAPGMNTEAFF. The CDR3 nucleotides are TGTGCCATTGCCCCGGGGATGAACACTGAAGCTTTCTTT.

Comment on this clone: The junction shows a germline mismatch at one end, possibly a read error. V usage is TRBV29-1 and J usage is TRBJ2-7; possible D gene TRBD2, 6 bases. Germline values: CDR1 SQVTM, CDR2 ANQGSEA. This CDR3 is built from 14 residues. The CDR3 DNA follows: TGCAGCGTAGAAGGGCGGGGTGGGTCCGCCGAGCAGTACTTC. It encodes CSVEGRGGSAEQYF.

This CDR3 is CASWGRYEQYF. CDR3 DNA: TGTGCCAGCTGGGGCCGCTACGAGCAGTACTTC. The chain joins TRBV28 to TRBJ2-7; a possible D gene is TRBD1 (5 bases). Per the germline V gene, CDR1 is MDHEN and CDR2 is SYDVKM. V was pared by 8 bases and J by 3 bases, with 8 bases between. The CDR3 consists of 11 residues.

The chain uses TRBV6-1 and TRBJ2-1; 9 nucleotides line up with TRBD2. The V segment lost 4 bases and the J segment 2 bases; nucleotides outside the gene matches: 12. Per germline, CDR1 MNHNS and CDR2 SASEGT. The CDR3 is 18 amino acids. The CDR3: CASSGRPKLAGPYNEQFF. Written as DNA, the CDR3 is TGTGCCAGCAGTGGCCGCCCTAAACTAGCGGGTCCCTACAATGAGCAGTTCTTC.

V is TRBV2 and J is TRBJ1-4; unclear D gene. The CDR3 runs to 16 residues. The V and J ends lost 6 bases and 3 bases respectively, with 17 bases between them. The germline CDR1 and CDR2 sequences are SNHLY and FYNNEI. CDR3 coding DNA: TGTGCCAGCAGCCCGGGAGGGAGGAGATCTAATGAAAAACTGTTTTTT. Its protein product is CASSPGGRRSNEKLFF.